This note documents a single T cell receptor beta chain sequence. The antigen it recognizes is unknown. Per-nucleotide qualities are absent, and no much larger clonotype sits a single base away. The library was generated by the immunoSEQ multiplex PCR assay. Around 94,000 TCR templates per sample were assayed on the deep sequencing platform. Genomic DNA extracted from sorted T cells was used for TCRbeta CDR3 sequencing. On the study's bioinformatics: The R programming language was used for clonal analysis of TCRbeta CDR3 data. Alloreactive CD4+ and CD8+ clones were identified by comparing unstimulated samples to CFSE-low samples taken after the reaction. Regulatory or non-regulatory origin of alloreactive CD4+ clones was assigned by matching sequences to the sorted unstimulated Treg and non-Treg repertoires. TCRdb retrieved this table from immuneACCESS and kept in-frame rearrangements only. Not all clones are present; in checked studies, unresolved V genes account for under half, and no reason is known for the remainder. That table is the source of V, J and clone size, and D and trimming were worked out from the DNA. Within this sample are about 100,000 clones, with around 92% of them counted one time only. The ten largest clonotypes hold 0.15% of the sample.

The data were obtained in a study of siplizumab effects on memory and regulatory T cells (dated by TCRdb to about 2019). Study-wide context: The study looked at the effect of siplizumab, an anti-CD2 antibody, on alloreactive T-cell subsets in allogeneic mixed lymphocyte reactions made from human PBMCs. Study-wide conclusions, independent of this receptor: Unstimulated naive T cells appeared more diverse than memory T cells, and naive cells seemed to contribute substantially to the alloresponse. The cumulative frequency of alloreactive sequences that could be traced back to unstimulated CD4+ memory T cells was significantly reduced by siplizumab. Whether proliferating Tregs from siplizumab cultures actually had suppressive function was not functionally confirmed. Because sequences below about 10^-5 frequency were poorly captured, only a minor fraction of alloreactive clones could be mapped to unstimulated subsets. For roughly 75-97% of proliferating CD4+ or CD8+ clones, no naive or memory phenotype could be assigned. In reactions with siplizumab, an average of roughly 69% of mappable alloreactive CD4+ clones were Treg-derived, compared with 25% to 30% in control reactions.

Sorted unstimulated T cells and proliferating T cells recovered from mixed lymphocyte reactions were subjected to TCRbeta CDR3 sequencing. Fresh whole blood from approximately 9 HLA-typed healthy donors was used to isolate PBMCs. This receptor was identified in a human donor in good health. Input material: CD4+ T cells sorted from blood.

The DNA sequence reads TGTGCCAGCACCCAACTAGCGGGGGTGCCAGCCTACGAGCAGTACTTC. Its product reads: CASTQLAGVPAYEQYF. The sequence joins TRBV6-6 to TRBJ2-7, with 11 junctional bases fitting TRBD2. CDR1 MNHNY and CDR2 SVGAGI were looked up in the germline V gene (reference sequence). Germline trimming: 7 bases from V, 2 bases from J; junction bases outside gene matches: 10. CDR3 length: 16 amino acids, cysteine to phenylalanine. Just the 48-base CDR3 DNA is kept, in frame starting at base 1.